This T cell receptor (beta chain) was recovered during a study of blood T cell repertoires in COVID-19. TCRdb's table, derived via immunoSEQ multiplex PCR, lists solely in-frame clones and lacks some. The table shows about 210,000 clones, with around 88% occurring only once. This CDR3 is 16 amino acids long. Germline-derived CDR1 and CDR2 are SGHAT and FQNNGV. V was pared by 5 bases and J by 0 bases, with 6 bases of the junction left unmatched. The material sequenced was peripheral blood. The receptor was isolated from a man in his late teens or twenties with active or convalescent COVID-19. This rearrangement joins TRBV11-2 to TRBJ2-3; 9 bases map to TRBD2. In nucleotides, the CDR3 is TGTGCCAGCAGCCTCAGACTAGCGGCTAGCACAGATACGCAGTATTTT. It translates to CASSLRLAASTDTQYF.